This T cell receptor (beta chain) was recorded in a study of shared clonotypes between healthy human individuals. Trimming took 0 bases from V and 6 from J, leaving 16 bases between them. Germline assignment: CDR1 SGHAT and CDR2 FQNNGV. This CDR3 region has 16 residues. Method: immunoSEQ multiplex PCR; TCRdb's copy keeps in-frame clones and lacks some. The table has 2 million to 2.5 million clones, 95% seen once; the top ten hold 0.13%. The TCR sequence derives from a man aged 18 to 35 in good health. Sequencing was done on a sample of naive CD4+ T cells sorted from blood. Sample subset: CD45RA+ positively selected. This chain connects TRBV11-2 to TRBJ2-3; the D call may be TRBD1 or TRBD2 (5 bases each). The CDR3: CASSLEGSQGRDTQYF. The DNA of the CDR3 is TGTGCCAGCAGCTTAGAAGGGAGCCAGGGTCGTGATACGCAGTATTTT. Drawing the rest from reference TRBV11-2 and TRBJ2-3, the complete variable domain is EAGVAQSPRYKIIEKRQSVAFWCNPISGHATLYWYQQILGQGPKLLIQFQNNGVVDDSQLPKDRFSAERLKGVDSTLKIQPAKLEDSAVYLCASSLEGSQGRDTQYFGPGTRLTVL.